This TCR beta chain comes out of a study of T cell responses to AZD1222 COVID-19 vaccine. Germline CDR1 SSHAT, CDR2 FNYEAQ (reference sequence). V was clipped by 1 base and J by 5 bases, with 20 bases between them. The CDR3 has 17 residues. Data came from immunoSEQ multiplex PCR; TCRdb stores just in-frame clones and leaves some out. The data show roughly 170,000 clones, 94% seen once. The V gene is TRBV7-7, the J gene TRBJ2-5; a possible D gene is TRBD2 (6 bases). The sample here was peripheral blood, taken 28 days after the second AZD1222 dose. The receptor was derived from an adult who received the AZD1222 COVID-19 vaccine. CDR3 sequence: CASSLEWGARGSETQYF. CDR3 DNA: TGTGCCAGCAGCTTAGAGTGGGGAGCTCGGGGGTCGGAGACCCAGTACTTC.